Listed below are T cell receptor beta chains from one sample, sequenced in a study of glioma-infiltrating T cells after dendritic cell vaccination. Data came from immunoSEQ multiplex PCR; TCRdb stores just in-frame clones and leaves some out. The sample carries 72,000 or so clones, 80% to 90% recorded once. Material: blood, obtained after dendritic cell vaccination. Receptor source: a human donor with glioblastoma. Both conserved end residues are part of each CDR3. The D gene is left open where the match is weak. Only part of the rows carry a size: once, few, many, or a class if the clone is expanded.

d_call,v_call,clone_size,j_call,cdr3_aa,cdr3_nt
NA,TRBV19,NA,TRBJ1-4,CASSEGVNEKLFF,TGTGCCAGCAGTGAAGGGGTTAATGAAAAACTGTTTTTT
TRBD2,TRBV5-1,NA,TRBJ2-1,CASSLVRTSGGAGQFF,TGCGCCAGCAGCTTGGTCCGGACTAGCGGGGGGGCGGGGCAGTTCTTC
TRBD1,TRBV5-1,NA,TRBJ1-3,CASSWDREGISGNTIYF,TGCGCCAGCAGCTGGGACAGGGAGGGGATCTCTGGAAACACCATATATTTT
TRBD1,TRBV2,NA,TRBJ2-5,CASSYGTAQETQYF,TGTGCCAGCAGCTATGGGACAGCTCAAGAGACCCAGTACTTC
TRBD2,TRBV7-9,NA,TRBJ2-1,CASSLAGLAGANEQFF,TGTGCCAGCAGCTTAGCGGGACTAGCGGGTGCAAATGAGCAGTTCTTC
TRBD2,TRBV27,NA,TRBJ2-1,CASSLAGGGYNEQFF,TGTGCCAGCAGTCTAGCGGGAGGGGGGTACAATGAGCAGTTCTTC
NA,TRBV15,NA,TRBJ1-2,CATSRGPGNYGYTF,TGTGCCACCAGCAGAGGCCCGGGAAACTATGGCTACACCTTC
NA,TRBV1,NA,TRBJ2-5,CTSSLGSGDTGETQYF,TGCACCAGCAGCCTAGGGAGCGGGGATACGGGGGAGACCCAGTACTTC
NA,TRBV11-1,NA,TRBJ2-2,CASSLGIVDTGELFF,TGTGCCAGCAGCTTAGGCATTGTAGACACCGGGGAGCTGTTTTTT
TRBD2,TRBV7-2,NA,TRBJ2-1,CASSILAGVVDEQFF,TGTGCCAGCAGCATTCTAGCGGGAGTTGTAGATGAGCAGTTCTTC
NA,TRBV4-3,NA,TRBJ1-1,CASSQGAVLYTEAFF,TGCGCCAGCAGCCAAGGTGCAGTTTTGTACACTGAAGCTTTCTTT
TRBD1,TRBV2,NA,TRBJ1-1,CASSEGQGAGTEAFF,TGTGCCAGCAGTGAAGGACAGGGGGCAGGCACTGAAGCTTTCTTT
NA,TRBV10-3,NA,TRBJ1-1,CAISSTNGPSATEAFF,TGTGCCATCAGTAGTACGAACGGCCCTAGTGCCACTGAAGCTTTCTTT
TRBD1,TRBV5-1,NA,TRBJ1-6,CASSFIVGQGSLGSPLHF,TGCGCCAGCAGCTTCATCGTCGGACAGGGATCACTTGGTTCACCCCTCCACTTT
TRBD2,TRBV7-2,NA,TRBJ2-7,CASSLAGLEIYEQYF,TGTGCCAGCAGCTTAGCGGGACTAGAGATCTACGAGCAGTACTTC
NA,TRBV15,once,TRBJ1-1,CATSPHGRAMNTEAFF,TGTGCCACCAGCCCGCATGGCAGGGCGATGAACACTGAAGCTTTCTTT
TRBD2,TRBV11-2,NA,TRBJ2-5,CASSGFSGGAGETQYF,TGTGCCAGCAGCGGCTTTAGCGGGGGGGCCGGAGAGACCCAGTACTTC
NA,TRBV5-1,NA,TRBJ1-1,CASSRRGERGGTEAFF,TGCGCCAGCAGTCGGCGGGGGGAAAGGGGAGGAACTGAAGCTTTCTTT
TRBD1,TRBV11-3,once,TRBJ1-1,CASSPRDRPNTEAFF,TGTGCCAGCAGCCCTCGGGACAGACCGAACACTGAAGCTTTCTTT
NA,TRBV5-5,NA,TRBJ1-2,CASSQGNYGYTF,TGTGCCAGCAGCCAGGGGAACTATGGCTACACCTTC
TRBD2,TRBV18,NA,TRBJ2-7,CASSPRGLVAGAGEQYF,TGTGCCAGCTCACCACGAGGGTTGGTAGCGGGAGCTGGGGAGCAGTACTTC
TRBD2,TRBV5-4,NA,TRBJ2-1,CASSLASSGRNNEQFF,TGTGCCAGCAGCTTGGCTTCTAGCGGGAGGAACAATGAGCAGTTCTTC
NA,TRBV27,NA,TRBJ1-6,CASSLWRGSPLHF,TGTGCCAGCAGTTTATGGAGGGGTTCACCCCTCCACTTT
NA,TRBV11-3,NA,TRBJ2-2,CASSLAGDAGELFF,TGTGCCAGCAGCTTAGCGGGGGATGCCGGGGAGCTGTTTTTT
TRBD2,TRBV7-3,NA,TRBJ2-7,CASASTGLAGAPMGEQYF,TGTGCCAGCGCCTCAACCGGACTAGCGGGAGCCCCCATGGGTGAGCAGTACTTC
TRBD2,TRBV19,NA,TRBJ2-1,CASSVRSGGQYYTYNEQFF,TGTGCCAGTAGTGTTCGCAGCGGGGGGCAATACTACACCTACAATGAGCAGTTCTTC
TRBD2,TRBV2,NA,TRBJ2-3,CASRVSGTGTDTQYF,TGTGCCAGCAGGGTTAGCGGGACGGGCACAGATACGCAGTATTTT
NA,TRBV9,NA,TRBJ1-3,CASSVGGRYAPSGNTIYF,TGTGCCAGCAGCGTAGGGGGCAGATATGCCCCCTCTGGAAACACCATATATTTT